The rows below give T cell receptor beta chains drawn from one sample of a study of CD8+CD57+ T cells in acquired aplastic anemia. TCRdb reanalysed the reads using MiXCR and keeps one entry per CDR3 protein. The sample lists some 410,000 distinct CDR3 sequences; 60% to 80% were seen once. Sequencing input: sorted CD4+, CD8+, or CD8+CD57+ T cells (not recorded which) from PBMCs. Source of these receptors: a human donor in good health, serving as a control. Both conserved end residues are part of each CDR3. A D gene is named only where the DNA matches it firmly. The size of a clone is reported for some rows only, either as once, few or many, or as a class for expanded clones.

cdr3_nt: TGTGCCAGTAGGAGGGACAAACTCCAAGAGACCCAGTACTTC
cdr3_aa: CASRRDKLQETQYF
d_call: .
j_call: TRBJ2-5
v_call: TRBV19
clone_size: many

cdr3_nt: TGTGCCAGCAGTGGGTCTAGCGGGGGGGCTTACAATGAGCAGTTCTTC
cdr3_aa: CASSGSSGGAYNEQFF
d_call: TRBD2
j_call: TRBJ2-1
v_call: TRBV25-1
clone_size: .

cdr3_nt: TGCAGTGCTAGAGATCGACGCAGGGGCTATGGCTACACCTTC
cdr3_aa: CSARDRRRGYGYTF
d_call: .
j_call: TRBJ1-2
v_call: TRBV20-1
clone_size: many

cdr3_nt: TGCGCCAGCAGCCAAGCGTTGGTTCAGAAGACCGTGGCCTACTTC
cdr3_aa: CASSQALVQKTVAYF
d_call: .
j_call: TRBJ2-7
v_call: TRBV7-2
clone_size: .

cdr3_nt: TGCAGTGCTAGAGACCCAGGGAGGGTGGGACTAGCGGGCGAAACAGATACGCAGTATTTT
cdr3_aa: CSARDPGRVGLAGETDTQYF
d_call: TRBD2
j_call: TRBJ2-3
v_call: TRBV20-1
clone_size: .

cdr3_nt: TGTGCCAGCAGCCTAGCCTACGCCGGGGAGCTGTTTTTT
cdr3_aa: CASSLAYAGELFF
d_call: .
j_call: TRBJ2-2
v_call: TRBV7-7
clone_size: .

cdr3_nt: TGTGCCAGTAGTGACAGGACACCGTTCTTC
cdr3_aa: CASSDRTPFF
d_call: .
j_call: TRBJ2-1
v_call: TRBV19
clone_size: many

cdr3_nt: TGTGCCAGTAGGGATCTGGGACAGGGTTATGGCTACACCTTC
cdr3_aa: CASRDLGQGYGYTF
d_call: TRBD1
j_call: TRBJ1-2
v_call: TRBV19
clone_size: few

cdr3_nt: .
cdr3_aa: CASSEWGRGSAEPFF
d_call: .
j_call: TRBJ1-1
v_call: TRBV25-1
clone_size: once

cdr3_nt: TGCAGTGCTAGAGACCCAGGGAGGTCCTACAATGAGCAGTTCTTC
cdr3_aa: CSARDPGRSYNEQFF
d_call: .
j_call: TRBJ2-1
v_call: TRBV20-1
clone_size: many

cdr3_nt: TGTGCCAGCAGCCGATACAGGGATGGGGTTTATGGCTACACCTTC
cdr3_aa: CASSRYRDGVYGYTF
d_call: .
j_call: TRBJ1-2
v_call: TRBV12-3/TRBV12-4
clone_size: .

cdr3_nt: TGTGCCAGCAGGGTGGTCCTGGGAAACACTGAACCGTTCTTT
cdr3_aa: CASRVVLGNTEPFF
d_call: .
j_call: TRBJ2-2
v_call: TRBV7-8
clone_size: once